A single T cell receptor (beta chain) is shown here with its context. The antigen is not known. CDR3 and TCR beta VDJ profiling relied on a genomic DNA template. Via MiXCR, TCRdb re-called the reads, giving one row per CDR3 protein. The table lists more than 150,000 distinct CDR3 sequences, roughly 50% of them singletons, with about 1.7% in the top ten. This sample is drawn from a study of CD8+CD57+ T cells in acquired aplastic anemia. Study-wide results and caveats: Overlapping CD8+ CDR3 repertoires of patients and controls contained around 31 shared sequences.

The sequenced patients had an expansion of CD8+CD57+ cells seen by flow cytometry. The patients, all of them, had severe acquired aplastic anemia. The germline gives CDR1 SSHAT, CDR2 FNYEAQ (reference sequence). The CDR3 sequence is 13 residues long. Input material: sorted CD4+, CD8+, or CD8+CD57+ T cells (not recorded which) from PBMCs. This sequence joins TRBV7-7 and TRBJ2-2; 7 bases fit TRBD1. This TCR derives from a human donor with aplastic anemia. The CDR3, as DNA: TGTGCTAGTTCGGGACAGAACTTAGGGGAGCTGTTTTTT. Translating it yields CASSGQNLGELFF. Using reference TRBV7-7 and TRBJ2-2 for the parts outside the CDR3, the full variable domain is GAGVSQSPRYKVTKRGQDVTLRCDPISSHATLYWYQQALGQGPEFLTYFNYEAQPDKSGLPSDRFSAERPEGSISTLTIQRTEQRDSAMYRCASSGQNLGELFFGEGSRLTVL.